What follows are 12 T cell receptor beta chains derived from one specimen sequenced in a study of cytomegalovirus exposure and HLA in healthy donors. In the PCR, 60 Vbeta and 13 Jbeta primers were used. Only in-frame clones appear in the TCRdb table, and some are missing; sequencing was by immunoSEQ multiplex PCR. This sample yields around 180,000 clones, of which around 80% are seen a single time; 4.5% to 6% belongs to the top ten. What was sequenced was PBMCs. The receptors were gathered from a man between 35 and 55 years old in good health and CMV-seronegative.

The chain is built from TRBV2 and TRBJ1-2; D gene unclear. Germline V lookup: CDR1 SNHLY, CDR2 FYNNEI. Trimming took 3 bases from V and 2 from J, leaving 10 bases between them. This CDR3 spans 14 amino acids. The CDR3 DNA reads TGTGCCAGCAGTGATTTGGCGGGGAACTATGGCTACACCTTC. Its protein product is CASSDLAGNYGYTF.

CDR3 DNA: TGTGCCAGCAGCCGTAATACAGGGAACACTGAAGCTTTCTTT. This encodes CASSRNTGNTEAFF. The V call is TRBV27, the J call TRBJ1-1; D perhaps matches TRBD1 (5 bases). CDR3 length equals 14 residues. Germline values: CDR1 MNHEY, CDR2 SMNVEV (reference sequence). V was pared by 6 bases and J by 1 base, with 12 bases between.

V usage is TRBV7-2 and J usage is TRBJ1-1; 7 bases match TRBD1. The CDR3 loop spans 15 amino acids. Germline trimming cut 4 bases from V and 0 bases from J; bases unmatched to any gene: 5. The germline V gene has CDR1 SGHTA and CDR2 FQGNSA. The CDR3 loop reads CASSYGTVMNTEAFF. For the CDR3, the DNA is TGTGCCAGCAGCTACGGGACAGTAATGAACACTGAAGCTTTCTTT.

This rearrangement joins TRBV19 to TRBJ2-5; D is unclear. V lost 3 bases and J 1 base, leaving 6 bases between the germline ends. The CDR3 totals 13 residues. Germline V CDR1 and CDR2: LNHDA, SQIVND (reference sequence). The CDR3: CASSISTQETQYF. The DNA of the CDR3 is TGTGCCAGTAGTATCAGTACCCAAGAGACCCAGTACTTC.

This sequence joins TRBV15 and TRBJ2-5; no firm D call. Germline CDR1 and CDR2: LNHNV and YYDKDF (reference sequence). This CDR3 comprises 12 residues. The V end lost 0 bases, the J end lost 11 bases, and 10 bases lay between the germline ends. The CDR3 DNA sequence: TGTGCCACCAGCAGAGACGGGTTTGAGCAGTACTTC. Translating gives CATSRDGFEQYF. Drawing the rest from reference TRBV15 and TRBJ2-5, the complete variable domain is DAMVIQNPRYQVTQFGKPVTLSCSQTLNHNVMYWYQQKSSQAPKLLFHYYDKDFNNEADTPDNFQSRRPNTSFCFLDIRSPGLGDTAMYLCATSRDGFEQYFGPGTRLLVL.

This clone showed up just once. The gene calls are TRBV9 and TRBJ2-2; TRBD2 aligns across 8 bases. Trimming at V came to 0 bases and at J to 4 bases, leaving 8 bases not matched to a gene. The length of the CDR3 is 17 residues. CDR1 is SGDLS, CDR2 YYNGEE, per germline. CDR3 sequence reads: CASSVGLLAGLTGELFF. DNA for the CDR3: TGTGCCAGCAGCGTAGGTTTATTAGCGGGGCTCACCGGGGAGCTGTTTTTT.

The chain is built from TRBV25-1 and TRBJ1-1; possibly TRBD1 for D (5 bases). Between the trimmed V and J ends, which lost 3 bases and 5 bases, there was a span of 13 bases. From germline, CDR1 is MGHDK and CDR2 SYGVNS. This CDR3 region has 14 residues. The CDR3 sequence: CASSEAGMVTEAFF. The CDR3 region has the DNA TGTGCCAGCAGTGAGGCAGGGATGGTTACTGAAGCTTTCTTT.

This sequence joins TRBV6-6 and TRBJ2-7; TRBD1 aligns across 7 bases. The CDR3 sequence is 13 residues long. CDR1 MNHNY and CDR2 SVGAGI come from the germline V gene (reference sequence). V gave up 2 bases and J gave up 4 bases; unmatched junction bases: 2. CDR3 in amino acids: CASSYDRAYEQYF. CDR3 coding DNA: TGTGCCAGCAGTTACGACAGGGCATACGAGCAGTACTTC.

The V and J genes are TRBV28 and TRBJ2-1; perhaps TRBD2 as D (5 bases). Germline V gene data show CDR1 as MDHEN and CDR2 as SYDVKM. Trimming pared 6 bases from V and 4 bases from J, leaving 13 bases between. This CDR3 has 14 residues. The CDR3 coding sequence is TGTGCCAGCAGGGCTAGCCAATCTTACAATGAGCAGTTCTTC. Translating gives CASRASQSYNEQFF.

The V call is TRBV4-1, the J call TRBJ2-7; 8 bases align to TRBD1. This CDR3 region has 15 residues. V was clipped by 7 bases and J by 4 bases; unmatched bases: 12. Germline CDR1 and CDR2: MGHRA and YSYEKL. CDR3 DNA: TGCGCCAGCACCTCCGGTGGGACAGGAGGGTACGAGCAGTACTTC. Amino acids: CASTSGGTGGYEQYF.

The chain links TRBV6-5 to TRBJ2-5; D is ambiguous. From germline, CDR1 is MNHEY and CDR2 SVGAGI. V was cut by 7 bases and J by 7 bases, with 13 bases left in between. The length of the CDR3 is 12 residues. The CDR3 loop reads CASKQEWATQYF. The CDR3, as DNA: TGTGCCAGCAAACAAGAATGGGCGACCCAGTACTTC.

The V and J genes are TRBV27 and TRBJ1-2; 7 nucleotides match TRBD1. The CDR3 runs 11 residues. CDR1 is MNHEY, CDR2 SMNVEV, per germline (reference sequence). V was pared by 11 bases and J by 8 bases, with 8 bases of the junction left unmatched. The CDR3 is CALEDRFGYTF. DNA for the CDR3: TGTGCCCTAGAGGACAGGTTCGGCTACACCTTC.